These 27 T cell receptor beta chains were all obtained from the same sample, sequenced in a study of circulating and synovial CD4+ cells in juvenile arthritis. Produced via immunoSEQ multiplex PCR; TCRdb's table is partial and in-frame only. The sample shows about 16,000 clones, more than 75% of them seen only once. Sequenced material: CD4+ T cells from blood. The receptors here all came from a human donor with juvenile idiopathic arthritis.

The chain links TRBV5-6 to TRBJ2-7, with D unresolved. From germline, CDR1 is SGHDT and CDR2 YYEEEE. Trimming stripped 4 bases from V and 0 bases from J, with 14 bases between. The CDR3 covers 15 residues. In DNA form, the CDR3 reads TGTGCCAGCAGCCTTCTCCAGGTCGACTCCTACGAGCAGTACTTC. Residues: CASSLLQVDSYEQYF.

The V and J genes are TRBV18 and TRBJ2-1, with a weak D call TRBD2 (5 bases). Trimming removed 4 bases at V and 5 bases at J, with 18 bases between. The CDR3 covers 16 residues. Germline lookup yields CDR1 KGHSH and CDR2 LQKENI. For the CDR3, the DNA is TGTGCCAGCTCACACAGTATAATACGGGATAACAATGAGCAGTTCTTC. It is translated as CASSHSIIRDNNEQFF.

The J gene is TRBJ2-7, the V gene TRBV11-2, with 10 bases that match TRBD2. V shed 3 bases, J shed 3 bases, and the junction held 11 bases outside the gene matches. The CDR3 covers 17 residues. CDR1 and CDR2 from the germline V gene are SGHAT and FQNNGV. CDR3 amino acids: CASSLERSSGRVYEQYF. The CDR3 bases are TGTGCCAGCAGCTTGGAACGCTCTAGCGGGAGAGTCTACGAGCAGTACTTC.

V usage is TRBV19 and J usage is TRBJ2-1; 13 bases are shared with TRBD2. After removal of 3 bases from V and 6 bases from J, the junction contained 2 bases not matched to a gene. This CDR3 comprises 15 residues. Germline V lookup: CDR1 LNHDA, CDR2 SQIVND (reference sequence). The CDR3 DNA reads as TGTGCCAGTAGTATTAGGACTAGCGGGAGCAATGAGCAGTTCTTC. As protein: CASSIRTSGSNEQFF.

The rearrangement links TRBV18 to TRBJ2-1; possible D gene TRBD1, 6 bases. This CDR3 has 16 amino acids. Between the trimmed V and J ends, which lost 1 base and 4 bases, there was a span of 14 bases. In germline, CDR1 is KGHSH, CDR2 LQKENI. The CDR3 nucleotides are TGTGCCAGCTCACCACTTCGGCAGGGGAATTACAATGAGCAGTTCTTC. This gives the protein CASSPLRQGNYNEQFF. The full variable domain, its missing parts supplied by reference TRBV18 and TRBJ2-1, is NAGVMQNPRHLVRRRGQEARLRCSPMKGHSHVYWYRQLPEEGLKFMVYLQKENIIDESGMPKERFSAEFPKEGPSILRIQQVVRGDSAAYFCASSPLRQGNYNEQFFGPGTRLTVL.

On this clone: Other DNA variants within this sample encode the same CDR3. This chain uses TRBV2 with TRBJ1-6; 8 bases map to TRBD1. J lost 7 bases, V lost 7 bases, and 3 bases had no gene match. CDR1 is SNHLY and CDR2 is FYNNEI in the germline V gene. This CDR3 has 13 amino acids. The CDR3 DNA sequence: TGTGCCAGCACAAACAGGGGGAATTCACCCCTCCACTTT. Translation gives CASTNRGNSPLHF. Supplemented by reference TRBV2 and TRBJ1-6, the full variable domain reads EPEVTQTPSHQVTQMGQEVILRCVPISNHLYFYWYRQILGQKVEFLVSFYNNEISEKSEIFDDQFSVERPDGSNFTLKIRSTKLEDSAMYFCASTNRGNSPLHFGNGTRLTVT.

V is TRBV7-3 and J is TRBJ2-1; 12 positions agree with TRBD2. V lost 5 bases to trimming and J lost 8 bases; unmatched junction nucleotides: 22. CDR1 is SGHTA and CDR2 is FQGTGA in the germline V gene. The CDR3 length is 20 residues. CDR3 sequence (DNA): TGTGCCAGCAGCGCAACTAGGAGGGGGCCTAGCGGGAGGGCCAGGGATGAGCAGTTCTTC. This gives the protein CASSATRRGPSGRARDEQFF.

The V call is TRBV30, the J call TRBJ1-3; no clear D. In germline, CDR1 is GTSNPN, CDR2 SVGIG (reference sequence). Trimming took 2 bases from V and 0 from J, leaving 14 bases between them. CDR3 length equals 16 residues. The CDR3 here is CAWSTPAVLSGNTIYF. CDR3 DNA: TGTGCCTGGAGTACCCCGGCGGTCCTCTCTGGAAACACCATATATTTT.

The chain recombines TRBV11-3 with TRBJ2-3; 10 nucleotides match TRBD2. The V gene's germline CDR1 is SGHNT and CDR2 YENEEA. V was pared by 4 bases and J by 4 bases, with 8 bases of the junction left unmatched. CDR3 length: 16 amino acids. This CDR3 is CASSSPSGGASDTQYF. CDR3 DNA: TGTGCCAGCAGCTCCCCCAGCGGGGGGGCGTCAGATACGCAGTATTTT.

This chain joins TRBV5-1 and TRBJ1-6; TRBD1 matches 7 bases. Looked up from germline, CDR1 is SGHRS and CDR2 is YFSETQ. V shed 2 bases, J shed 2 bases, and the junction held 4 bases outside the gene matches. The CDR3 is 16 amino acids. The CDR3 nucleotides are TGCGCCAGCAGCTTATCCGGGACAGCCTATAATTCACCCCTCCACTTT. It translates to CASSLSGTAYNSPLHF.

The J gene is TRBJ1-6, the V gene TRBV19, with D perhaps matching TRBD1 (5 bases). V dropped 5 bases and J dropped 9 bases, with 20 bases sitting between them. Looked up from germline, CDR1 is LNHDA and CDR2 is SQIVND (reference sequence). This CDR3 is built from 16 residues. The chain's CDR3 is CASSEDITGMGSPLHF. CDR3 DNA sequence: TGTGCCAGTAGTGAAGATATAACAGGAATGGGTTCACCCCTCCACTTT.

This CDR3 is CASSQDLGASGTRTGELFF. The DNA for the CDR3 is TGCGCCAGCAGCCAAGATCTGGGGGCTAGCGGGACTCGGACCGGGGAGCTGTTTTTT. V is TRBV4-3 and J is TRBJ2-2; 9 bases agree with TRBD2. The CDR3 extends over 19 amino acids. V gave up 0 bases and J gave up 5 bases; unmatched junction bases: 13. Germline V gives CDR1 LGHNA, CDR2 YSLEER.

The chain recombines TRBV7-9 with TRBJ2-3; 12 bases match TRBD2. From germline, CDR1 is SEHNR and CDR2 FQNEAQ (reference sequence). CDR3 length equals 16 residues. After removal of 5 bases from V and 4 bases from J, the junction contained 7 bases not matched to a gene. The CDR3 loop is CASSETSGRRSDTQYF. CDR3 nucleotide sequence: TGTGCCAGCAGCGAGACTAGCGGGAGAAGATCAGATACGCAGTATTTT.

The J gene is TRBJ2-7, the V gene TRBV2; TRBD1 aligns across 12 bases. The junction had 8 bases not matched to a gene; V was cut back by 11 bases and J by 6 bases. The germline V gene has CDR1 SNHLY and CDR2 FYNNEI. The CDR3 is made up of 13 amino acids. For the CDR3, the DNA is TGTGCCTGCGTGGGACAGGGGGCGGGCGAGCAGTACTTC. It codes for CACVGQGAGEQYF.

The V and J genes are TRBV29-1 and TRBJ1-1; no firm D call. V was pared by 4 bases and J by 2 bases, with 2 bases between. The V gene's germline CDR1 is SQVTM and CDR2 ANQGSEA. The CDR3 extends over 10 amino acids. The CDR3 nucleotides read TGCAGCGTTGCTAACACTGAAGCTTTCTTT. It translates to CSVANTEAFF.

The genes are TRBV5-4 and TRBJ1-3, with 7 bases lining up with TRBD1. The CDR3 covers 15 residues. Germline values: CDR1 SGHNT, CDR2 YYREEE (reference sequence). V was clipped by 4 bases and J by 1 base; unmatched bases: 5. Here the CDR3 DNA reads TGTGCCAGCAGCCTTGACAGGGTGTCTGGAAACACCATATATTTT. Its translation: CASSLDRVSGNTIYF. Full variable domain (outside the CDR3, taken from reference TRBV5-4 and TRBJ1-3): ETGVTQSPTHLIKTRGQQVTLRCSSQSGHNTVSWYQQALGQGPQFIFQYYREEENGRGNFPPRFSGLQFPNYSSELNVNALELDDSALYLCASSLDRVSGNTIYFGEGSWLTVV.

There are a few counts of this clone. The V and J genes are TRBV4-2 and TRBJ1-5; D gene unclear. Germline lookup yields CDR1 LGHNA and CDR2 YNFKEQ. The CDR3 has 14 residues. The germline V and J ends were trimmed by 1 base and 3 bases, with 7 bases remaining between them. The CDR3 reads CASSQASTNQPQHF. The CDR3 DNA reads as TGTGCCAGCAGCCAAGCCAGTACCAATCAGCCCCAGCATTTT.

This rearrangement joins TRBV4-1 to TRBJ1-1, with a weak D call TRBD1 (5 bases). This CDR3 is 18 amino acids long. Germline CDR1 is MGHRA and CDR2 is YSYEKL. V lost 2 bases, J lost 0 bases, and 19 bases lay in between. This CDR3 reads CASSQTGLKGIMNTEAFF. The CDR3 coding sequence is TGCGCCAGCAGCCAAACGGGACTTAAGGGGATCATGAACACTGAAGCTTTCTTT.

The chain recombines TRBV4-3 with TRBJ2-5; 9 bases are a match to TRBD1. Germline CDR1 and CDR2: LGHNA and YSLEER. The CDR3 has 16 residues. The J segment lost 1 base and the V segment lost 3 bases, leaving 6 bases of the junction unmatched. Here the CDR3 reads CASSQTGGGLQETQYF. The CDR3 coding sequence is TGCGCCAGCAGCCAGACAGGGGGAGGTCTCCAAGAGACCCAGTACTTC.

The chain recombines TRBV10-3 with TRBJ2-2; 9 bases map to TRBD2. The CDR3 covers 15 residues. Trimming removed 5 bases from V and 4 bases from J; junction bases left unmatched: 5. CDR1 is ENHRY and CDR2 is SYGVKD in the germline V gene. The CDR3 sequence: CAISQPGLATGELFF. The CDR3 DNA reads TGTGCCATCAGTCAGCCGGGACTAGCCACCGGGGAGCTGTTTTTT.

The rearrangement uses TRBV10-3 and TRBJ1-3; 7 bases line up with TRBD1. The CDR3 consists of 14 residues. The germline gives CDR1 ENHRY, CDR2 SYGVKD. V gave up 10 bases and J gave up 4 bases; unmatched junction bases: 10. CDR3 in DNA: TGTGCCACCCTAAGGGAGACAGGGGGAAACACCATATATTTT. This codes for CATLRETGGNTIYF.

CDR3 DNA: TGTGCCTGGAGTGTACCCCCCTCCCGGACAGATTTCTACGAGCAGTACTTC. Translating it yields CAWSVPPSRTDFYEQYF. The genes are TRBV30 and TRBJ2-7, with a tentative D call TRBD1 (6 bases). V was shortened by 0 bases and J by 3 bases, with 21 bases between the two germline ends. Germline V lookup: CDR1 GTSNPN, CDR2 SVGIG (reference sequence). CDR3 length equals 17 residues.

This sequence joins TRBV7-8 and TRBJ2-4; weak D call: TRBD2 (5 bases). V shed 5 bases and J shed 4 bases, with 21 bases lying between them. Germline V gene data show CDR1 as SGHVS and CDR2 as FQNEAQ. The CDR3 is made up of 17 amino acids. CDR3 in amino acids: CASSLPLRVNPKNIQYF. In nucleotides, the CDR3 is TGTGCCAGCAGCCTACCCTTGCGGGTCAACCCTAAAAACATTCAGTACTTC.

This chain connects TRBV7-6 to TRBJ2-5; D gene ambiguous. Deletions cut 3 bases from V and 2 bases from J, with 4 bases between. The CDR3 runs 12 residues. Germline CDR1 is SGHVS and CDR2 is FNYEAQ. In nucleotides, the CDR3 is TGTGCCAGCAGCTTCCCGCAAGAGACCCAGTACTTC. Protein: CASSFPQETQYF.

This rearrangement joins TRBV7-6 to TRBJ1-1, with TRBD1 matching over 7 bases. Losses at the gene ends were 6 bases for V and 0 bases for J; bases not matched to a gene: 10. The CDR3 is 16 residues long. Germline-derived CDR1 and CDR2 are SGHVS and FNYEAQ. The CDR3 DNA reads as TGTGCCAGCAGTCCACAGGGGACTGTAATGAACACTGAAGCTTTCTTT. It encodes CASSPQGTVMNTEAFF.

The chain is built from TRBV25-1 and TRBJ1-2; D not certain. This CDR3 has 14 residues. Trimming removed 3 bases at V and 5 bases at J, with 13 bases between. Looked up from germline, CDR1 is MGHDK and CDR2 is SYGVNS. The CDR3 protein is CASSDLEGVYGYTF. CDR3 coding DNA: TGTGCCAGCAGTGATCTGGAGGGAGTATATGGCTACACCTTC.

The CDR3, as DNA: TGTGCCAGCAGCTGGAGAGGGACTAGCGGAACCACGCAGTATTTT. Protein: CASSWRGTSGTTQYF. This rearrangement joins TRBV7-2 to TRBJ2-3, with 11 bases aligning to TRBD2. CDR3 length: 15 amino acids. CDR1 SGHTA and CDR2 FQGNSA come from the germline V gene. J was trimmed by 9 bases and V by 4 bases; bases with no gene match: 9.